This T cell receptor (beta chain) is drawn from a study of Tregs in tolerant kidney transplant recipients. About the study: A 3-day belatacept mixed lymphocyte reaction, sometimes plus 5-day graft donor restimulation, preceded CD4+CD25+CD127- sorting. Sorting used antibodies to exclude donor cells.

A note on this clone: The target antigen is unknown.

Study-wide results and limits: The most relevant donor-specific Treg TCRbeta repertoire apparently came from expansion with activated donor B cells. No direct test of biological reproducibility was done here.

Assay: immunoSEQ multiplex PCR; the TCRdb copy retains only in-frame clones and omits some. The sample contains about 21,000 clones, 65% of which appear only once. CDR3 size: 14 residues. The germline V gene has CDR1 MNHNS and CDR2 SASEGT. V shed 6 bases and J shed 0 bases, with 8 bases lying between them. The gene calls are TRBV6-1 and TRBJ2-2; tentative D call: TRBD2 (6 bases). The sequence derives from a human donor in good health. Sequenced sample: Tregs from blood cultured with allogeneic cells. Written as DNA, the CDR3 is TGTGCCAGCAGGCGGGGAACGAACACCGGGGAGCTGTTTTTT. This encodes CASRRGTNTGELFF.